A selection of T cell receptor beta chains follows, all from one sample in a study of T cell repertoires in cytomegalovirus infection. TCRdb re-derived calls from the reads in MiXCR, one entry per CDR3 protein. Here the sample spans 300,000 to 400,000 distinct CDR3 sequences, 15% to 20% being singletons. Input material: PBMCs. The receptors originated from a human donor in good health (CMV status not recorded). Some clones in this sample may be carry-over from other donors' samples. CDR3s include the opening cysteine and the closing phenylalanine or tryptophan. A D gene is named only where the DNA matches it firmly. Some rows have no size entry. The others give once, few or many, or a class for an expanded clone.

clone_size d_call j_call v_call cdr3_nt cdr3_aa
NA TRBD2 TRBJ2-5 TRBV5-4 TGTGCCAGCAGCACACTAGCGGGGGGGCGACAACAAGAGACCCAGTACTTC CASSTLAGGRQQETQYF
NA TRBD2 TRBJ2-1 TRBV6-5 TGTGCCAGCAGTCCTCGGACTAGCGGAGATGAGCAGTTCTTC CASSPRTSGDEQFF
many NA TRBJ1-5 TRBV11-2 TGTGCCAGCAGTCGTGGGCGGAATCAGCCCCAGCATTTT CASSRGRNQPQHF
many TRBD1 TRBJ2-5 TRBV7-2 TGTGCCAGCAGCTTATTCAGGGGGCGAGAGACCCAGTACTTC CASSLFRGRETQYF
few TRBD1 TRBJ2-7 TRBV12-3/TRBV12-4 TGTGCCAGCAGTTCGGACAGGGGGCTGTATCGCGAGCAGTACTTC CASSSDRGLYREQYF
few NA TRBJ2-5 TRBV24-1 TGTGCCACCAGTGATGCCGGGGACCTGGGAGAGACCCAGTACTTC CATSDAGDLGETQYF
many NA TRBJ1-1 TRBV4-3 TGCGCCAGCAGCCAAGATCGGAGAGCGAACACTGAAGCTTTCTTT CASSQDRRANTEAFF
many NA TRBJ2-7 TRBV19 TGTGCCAGTAGTAATGGAGGCTCCCCTCTCGAGCAGTACTTC CASSNGGSPLEQYF
NA NA TRBJ1-2 TRBV20-1 TGCAGTGCTAGTCTTATTAACTATGGCTACACCTTC CSASLINYGYTF
few NA TRBJ2-5 TRBV4-3 TGCGCCAGCAGCCAAGCTGGCCTCGTGGGGGAGACCCAGTACTTC CASSQAGLVGETQYF
few NA TRBJ2-7 TRBV20-1 TGCAGTGTACTACAGGGCTACGAGCAGTACTTC CSVLQGYEQYF
few NA TRBJ1-5 TRBV19 TGTGCCAGTAGTATAGACAACCCCCTCAATCAGCCCCAGCATTTT CASSIDNPLNQPQHF
few NA TRBJ2-7 TRBV27 TGTGCCAGCAGCCCACCAACCGACGGTGCCTACGAGCAGTACTTC CASSPPTDGAYEQYF
few NA TRBJ1-6 TRBV20-1 TGCAGTGCTAGTGACCCAATAAATTCACCCCTCCACTTT CSASDPINSPLHF
few NA TRBJ1-3 TRBV7-2 TGTGCCAGCAGCTTAGTTGGGGGCCGCTCTGGAAACACCATATATTTT CASSLVGGRSGNTIYF
NA NA TRBJ2-5 TRBV9 TGTGCCAGCAGCGTAGACAGCTCCCAAGAGACCCAGTACTTC CASSVDSSQETQYF
many NA TRBJ2-6 TRBV12-3/TRBV12-4 TGTGCCAGCAGTCCTCGGGACGCTTATTTCTCTGGGGCCAACGTCCTGACTTTC CASSPRDAYFSGANVLTF
few TRBD1 TRBJ1-2 TRBV20-1 TGCAGTGCTAGAGGGGGAGGGGGCGGCTATGGCTACACCTTC CSARGGGGGYGYTF
many NA TRBJ1-6 TRBV12-3/TRBV12-4 TGTGCCAGCAGTCGACAGCATAATTCACCCCTCCACTTT CASSRQHNSPLHF
NA TRBD2 TRBJ2-1 TRBV20-1 TGCAGTGCTAGAGATCTGGCGGGAGGGAGCTCCTACAATGAGCAGTTCTTC CSARDLAGGSSYNEQFF
few NA TRBJ2-2 TRBV6-5 TGTGCCAGCAGTTACGGGGGGACATCTTACACCGGGGAGCTGTTTTTT CASSYGGTSYTGELFF
NA NA TRBJ1-5 TRBV5-5 TGTGCCAGCAGCTTGGGGACGGAATTCAATCAGCCCCAGCATTTT CASSLGTEFNQPQHF
many NA TRBJ2-7 TRBV7-8 TGTGCCAGCAGCTTCCGCCCAGGGACCGTAAACGAGCAGTACTTC CASSFRPGTVNEQYF
many NA TRBJ2-3 TRBV12-3/TRBV12-4 TGTGCCAGCAGTTTTGGCAGGGGAGACACAGATACGCAGTATTTT CASSFGRGDTDTQYF
NA TRBD2 TRBJ2-7 TRBV5-4 TGTGCCAGCAGCGAAATACTAGCGGGAGGTAACTACGCGGAGGACTTC CASSEILAGGNYAEDF
NA TRBD1 TRBJ2-6 TRBV7-6 TGTGCCAGCAGCCCCGCCGGGACAGGGGGCTCTGGGGCCAACGTCCTGACTTTC CASSPAGTGGSGANVLTF
few NA TRBJ2-6 TRBV7-9 TGTGCCAGCGAAGCTTCTGGGGCCAACGTCCTGACTTTC CASEASGANVLTF
NA TRBD1 TRBJ1-2 TRBV20-1 TGCAGTGCTAGACCCCGGACAGGGAACTATGGCTACACCTTC CSARPRTGNYGYTF
few NA TRBJ1-5 TRBV4-1 TGCGCCAGCAGCCACCAGCAGGGAGGGTCTCCAGGTCAGCCCCAGCATTTT CASSHQQGGSPGQPQHF
NA NA TRBJ1-4 TRBV7-9 TGTGCCAGCAGCTTAGTGCCTCTGAGCGATGAAAAACTGTTTTTT CASSLVPLSDEKLFF
few NA TRBJ2-5 TRBV11-3 TGTGCCAGCAGCCCAGGGGTCGGGGACGGGGAGACCCAGTACTTC CASSPGVGDGETQYF
many TRBD2 TRBJ2-5 TRBV12-3/TRBV12-4 TGTGCCAGCAGTGGACTAGCGGGTATCCAAGAGACCCAGTACTTC CASSGLAGIQETQYF
many NA TRBJ1-4 TRBV12-3/TRBV12-4 TGTGCCAGCAGTTTAAGGGGTGAAAAACTGTTTTTT CASSLRGEKLFF
many NA TRBJ2-7 TRBV28 TGTGCCAGCAGCAACAGCCTCTCCTACGAGCAGTACTTC CASSNSLSYEQYF
NA NA TRBJ2-1 TRBV5-1 TGCGCCAGCAGCTTGTCGGCTTTCAATGAGCAGTTCTTC CASSLSAFNEQFF
NA NA TRBJ2-7 TRBV4-2 TGTGCCAGCAGCCGAGATCTTTTCGAGCAGTACTTC CASSRDLFEQYF
NA TRBD1 TRBJ1-5 TRBV19 TGTGCCAGTAGTATCGGTGCTGGGACAGGGGGTATAGGCCGGCCCCAGCATTTT CASSIGAGTGGIGRPQHF
many NA TRBJ2-7 TRBV12-3/TRBV12-4 TGTGCCAGCAGTTTTGGGGGATACACCTACGAGCAGTACTTC CASSFGGYTYEQYF
few TRBD2 TRBJ2-7 TRBV19 TGTGCCAGTAGTTATGAACCGGCGGGGGGGTACTACGAGCAGTACTTC CASSYEPAGGYYEQYF